The T cell receptor (beta chain) described here comes from a study of T cell responses to AZD1222 COVID-19 vaccine. The junction had 12 bases not matched to a gene; V was cut back by 2 bases and J by 5 bases. The CDR3 is 16 amino acids. Germline V gene sequence: CDR1 SGHRS, CDR2 YFSETQ. The repertoire was sequenced with immunoSEQ multiplex PCR; TCRdb's copy has only in-frame clones and lacks some. The sample comprises 100,000 or so clones, about 90% of which are singletons, and more than 1.5% rests with the top ten. The TCR originated in an adult in good health. The genes are TRBV5-1 and TRBJ1-2; 7 bases map to TRBD1. The sample consisted of peripheral blood, taken on day 0 of AZD1222 vaccination. The CDR3 loop is CASSLKDRDFRYGYTF. DNA for the CDR3: TGCGCCAGCAGCTTAAAAGACAGGGACTTTCGTTATGGCTACACCTTC.